These 30 T cell receptor beta chains came from one sample sequenced in a study of cytomegalovirus exposure and HLA in healthy donors. 60 Vbeta and 13 Jbeta primers were used in PCR. Only in-frame clones appear in the TCRdb table, and some are missing; sequencing was by immunoSEQ multiplex PCR. The sample lists about 190,000 clones; more than 75% were seen once. The sample comprised PBMCs. The receptors shown here come from a man aged 30 to 39 in good health and CMV-seronegative.

The J gene is TRBJ1-1, the V gene TRBV7-2, with a possible D match to TRBD1 (6 bases). The ends were cut back, 5 bases at V and 9 bases at J, with 19 bases in the middle. The germline gives CDR1 SGHTA, CDR2 FQGNSA. This CDR3 is built from 14 residues. The CDR3 region has the DNA TGTGCCAGCAGCATTAACAGGGTGCAGTATCAAGCTTTCTTT. The encoded protein is CASSINRVQYQAFF.

The chain recombines TRBV5-1 with TRBJ1-1, with D maybe TRBD1 (6 bases). Germline loops: CDR1 SGHRS, CDR2 YFSETQ. V was trimmed by 1 base and J by 4 bases, leaving 17 bases between them. CDR3 size: 16 residues. This CDR3 is CASSLPGAGVGTEAFF. CDR3 in DNA: TGCGCCAGCAGCTTGCCCGGGGCAGGGGTCGGCACTGAAGCTTTCTTT.

This chain links TRBV6-6 with TRBJ1-4; D ambiguous. CDR3 length: 12 residues. CDR1 is MNHNY and CDR2 is SVGAGI in the germline V gene (reference sequence). V lost 4 bases to trimming and J lost 5 bases, with 5 bases between them. DNA of the CDR3: TGTGCCAGCAGTTCCGAGAATGAAAAACTGTTTTTT. Translated, it gives CASSSENEKLFF.

This rearrangement joins TRBV4-1 to TRBJ2-7; D might be TRBD2 (6 bases). Germline CDR1 is MGHRA and CDR2 is YSYEKL. There are 15 residues in the CDR3. V lost 1 base to trimming and J lost 5 bases, with 15 bases between them. In DNA, the CDR3 is TGCGCCAGCAGCCAAGCCGCGGGATACTGGGACGAGCAGTACTTC. Residues: CASSQAAGYWDEQYF.

CDR3 in DNA: TGTGCCAGTAGTATAGCAGGGACCGGGGAGCTGTTTTTT. Protein: CASSIAGTGELFF. The V and J genes are TRBV19 and TRBJ2-2; D may be TRBD1 (5 bases). Trimming cost V 1 base and J 5 bases, with 5 bases left between them. Germline V CDR1 and CDR2: LNHDA, SQIVND (reference sequence). The CDR3 is 13 amino acids.

The rearrangement uses TRBV30 and TRBJ2-3; D is perhaps TRBD1 (5 bases). Germline V gene data show CDR1 as GTSNPN and CDR2 as SVGIG (reference sequence). The CDR3 is 13 amino acids. V was cut by 5 bases and J by 2 bases, with 11 bases left in between. The chain's CDR3 is CAWGQGNTDTQYF. As DNA, the CDR3 is TGTGCCTGGGGGCAGGGAAACACAGATACGCAGTATTTT. The complete variable domain, with remaining parts taken from reference TRBV30 and TRBJ2-3, reads SQTIHQWPATLVQPVGSPLSLECTVEGTSNPNLYWYRQAAGRGLQLLFYSVGIGQISSEVPQNLSASRPQDRQFILSSKKLLLSDSGFYLCAWGQGNTDTQYFGPGTRLTVL.

J is TRBJ1-4 and V is TRBV4-3; D ambiguous. The CDR3 has 15 amino acids. The V end was cut by 8 bases, the J end by 0 bases, with 13 bases between. Germline assignment: CDR1 LGHNA and CDR2 YSLEER. The CDR3 bases are TGCGCCAGCGGGCAGCCGAGAACAACTAATGAAAAACTGTTTTTT. Translated, it gives CASGQPRTTNEKLFF.

The chain uses TRBV6-5 and TRBJ1-5, with 8 bases matching TRBD1. The V gene end was trimmed by 6 bases and the J gene end by 3 bases; junction bases not matched to a gene: 1. The CDR3 has 13 residues. Germline loops: CDR1 MNHEY, CDR2 SVGAGI. The CDR3 sequence is CASRGQVNQPQHF. In DNA form, the CDR3 reads TGTGCCAGCAGGGGACAGGTCAATCAGCCCCAGCATTTT.

V is TRBV6-6 and J is TRBJ2-5, with D unresolved. Germline V lookup: CDR1 MNHNY, CDR2 SVGAGI (reference sequence). With 5 bases removed from V and 1 base from J, the gap between germline ends came to 14 bases. The CDR3 totals 15 residues. CDR3 nucleotide sequence: TGTGCCAGCAGTCCCCGAGAGAGTCCCCAAGAGACCCAGTACTTC. Translating gives CASSPRESPQETQYF.

V usage is TRBV7-9 and J usage is TRBJ1-5; no clear D. The CDR3 loop spans 13 amino acids. CDR1 and CDR2 (germline): SEHNR, FQNEAQ (reference sequence). V was cut by 2 bases and J by 2 bases, with 4 bases left in between. The CDR3 reads CASSLSGNQPQHF. In nucleotides, the CDR3 is TGTGCCAGCAGCTTATCGGGCAATCAGCCCCAGCATTTT.

The chain has TRBV6-5 and TRBJ2-1, with 7 bases aligning to TRBD2. V lost 2 bases, J lost 8 bases, and 12 bases stayed unmatched. CDR3 length equals 16 residues. Germline CDR1 reads MNHEY; CDR2 reads SVGAGI. The CDR3: CASSYGAGGMMDEQFF. CDR3 sequence (DNA): TGTGCCAGCAGTTACGGCGCCGGGGGGATGATGGATGAGCAGTTCTTC.

This chain connects TRBV19 to TRBJ2-6; tentatively, D is TRBD1 (6 bases). V lost 9 bases, J lost 0 bases, and 9 bases lay in between. This CDR3 is 14 amino acids long. Germline lookup yields CDR1 LNHDA and CDR2 SQIVND (reference sequence). The CDR3 loop is CASLDSSGANVLTF. The CDR3, as DNA: TGTGCCAGCCTGGACAGCTCTGGGGCCAACGTCCTGACTTTC.

The chain couples TRBV6-6 to TRBJ2-2; 7 bases line up with TRBD1. The germline V gene has CDR1 MNHNY and CDR2 SVGAGI (reference sequence). The CDR3 runs 16 residues. The ends lost 2 bases at V and 8 bases at J; junction bases unmatched: 11. The CDR3 is CASSYVVTGAWGELFF. The CDR3 DNA reads as TGTGCCAGCAGTTACGTTGTCACAGGGGCGTGGGGGGAGCTGTTTTTT.

This sequence joins TRBV27 and TRBJ2-5, with 7 nucleotides matching TRBD1. V shed 8 bases, J shed 5 bases, and the junction held 11 bases outside the gene matches. Germline CDR1 reads MNHEY; CDR2 reads SMNVEV (reference sequence). The CDR3 spans 14 residues. CDR3 region: CASDALQGRETQYF. The CDR3 region has the DNA TGTGCCAGCGACGCTTTACAGGGGCGCGAGACCCAGTACTTC.

The chain carries TRBV27 and TRBJ1-2; D unresolved. The V and J ends lost 5 bases and 5 bases respectively, with 21 bases between them. Germline lookup yields CDR1 MNHEY and CDR2 SMNVEV (reference sequence). The CDR3 covers 16 residues. CDR3 loop: CASSTPRGRKPYGYTF. The CDR3 DNA sequence: TGTGCCAGCAGTACACCACGTGGCAGGAAACCTTATGGCTACACCTTC.

This clone was recorded once. The chain joins TRBV5-4 to TRBJ2-1, with TRBD2 identical over 12 bases. The germline gives CDR1 SGHNT, CDR2 YYREEE (reference sequence). With V trimmed by 5 bases and J by 3 bases, 3 bases remained unmatched. The CDR3 consists of 15 residues. The CDR3 loop reads CASRSTSGSYNEQFF. In DNA, the CDR3 is TGTGCCAGCAGGTCGACTAGCGGGAGCTACAATGAGCAGTTCTTC.

The chain couples TRBV27 to TRBJ2-5; TRBD1 matches 9 bases. Gene TRBJ2-7 matches the end of the DNA better, so the J call may be wrong. Germline V CDR1 and CDR2: MNHEY, SMNVEV (reference sequence). The CDR3 runs to 15 residues. CDR3 DNA: TGTGCCAGCAGTCACTACGGGACAGGGCCTTACGAGCAGTACTTC. This gives the protein CASSHYGTGPYEQYF.

This chain uses TRBV7-2 with TRBJ2-1; possible D gene TRBD2, 6 bases. Trimming shortened V by 3 bases and J by 7 bases, and 19 bases separated the two germline ends. The germline gives CDR1 SGHTA, CDR2 FQGNSA. The CDR3 is 16 residues long. The CDR3 spells CASSLWTTPPGNEQFF. The CDR3 bases are TGTGCCAGCAGCTTGTGGACTACCCCCCCGGGGAATGAGCAGTTCTTC.

In DNA, the CDR3 is TGTGCCACCAGCAGAGATCGCCCCGACTACGTTAGGATACCGCAGTACTTC. It is translated as CATSRDRPDYVRIPQYF. This chain links TRBV15 with TRBJ2-7, with TRBD2 as a possible D gene (5 bases). From germline, CDR1 is LNHNV and CDR2 YYDKDF (reference sequence). The CDR3 is 17 residues long. Trimming took 0 bases from V and 9 from J, leaving 24 bases between them.

This clone was observed once. The chain combines TRBV5-6 with TRBJ1-1; D remains ambiguous. Germline V CDR1 and CDR2: SGHDT, YYEEEE. Trimming pared 5 bases from V and 0 bases from J, leaving 14 bases between. This CDR3 region has 15 residues. The CDR3 DNA follows: TGTGCCAGCAGAGCGAGAGGGCAAATGAACACTGAAGCTTTCTTT. This codes for CASRARGQMNTEAFF.

This clone was picked up a small number of times. The V gene is TRBV7-9, the J gene TRBJ2-7; 7 nucleotides align to TRBD1. With V trimmed by 10 bases and J by 2 bases, 11 bases remained unmatched. The CDR3 sequence is 14 residues long. Germline CDR1 and CDR2: SEHNR and FQNEAQ (reference sequence). CDR3 nucleotides: TGTGCCACGGCCCTAGGGGGCAGCGCCTACGAGCAGTACTTC. It specifies CATALGGSAYEQYF.

The chain has TRBV2 and TRBJ2-7, with D perhaps TRBD1 (6 bases). This CDR3 comprises 11 residues. Germline-derived CDR1 and CDR2 are SNHLY and FYNNEI. V was shortened by 5 bases and J by 9 bases, with 11 bases between the two germline ends. The CDR3 sequence: CASSTDRMQYF. The CDR3 bases are TGTGCCAGCAGTACCGACAGGATGCAGTACTTC.

V is TRBV27 and J is TRBJ2-3, with D possibly being TRBD2 (5 bases). This CDR3 has 15 residues. The germline V gene has CDR1 MNHEY and CDR2 SMNVEV (reference sequence). Trimming pared 3 bases from V and 1 base from J, leaving 11 bases between. The CDR3 DNA is TGTGCCAGCAGTTTTCCACCCGGGGGCACAGATACGCAGTATTTT. Its protein is CASSFPPGGTDTQYF.

This clone was recorded a few times. The CDR3 protein is CASFDTGRGSPLHF. The CDR3 DNA sequence: TGTGCCTCCTTCGACACAGGCCGAGGATCACCCCTCCACTTT. V gene TRBV7-9 combines with J gene TRBJ1-6; TRBD1 is a possible D gene (5 bases). Germline CDR1 and CDR2: SEHNR and FQNEAQ (reference sequence). The CDR3 runs 14 residues. V dropped 11 bases and J dropped 10 bases, with 21 bases sitting between them.

The gene calls are TRBV27 and TRBJ1-4, with 8 bases lining up with TRBD1. The CDR3 consists of 15 residues. Germline CDR1 MNHEY, CDR2 SMNVEV (reference sequence). Trimming removed 6 bases from V and 6 bases from J; junction bases left unmatched: 9. DNA for the CDR3: TGTGCCAGCAGAGAATACGGACAGGGATATGAAAAACTGTTTTTT. This encodes CASREYGQGYEKLFF.

This chain uses TRBV5-4 with TRBJ2-3; 11 nucleotides match TRBD2. Trimming at V came to 5 bases and at J to 2 bases, leaving 4 bases not matched to a gene. This CDR3 is 15 amino acids long. The germline V gene has CDR1 SGHNT and CDR2 YYREEE (reference sequence). CDR3 amino acids: CASRRSGGVTDTQYF. The CDR3 DNA follows: TGTGCCAGCAGACGTAGCGGGGGGGTCACAGATACGCAGTATTTT.

Only one count was recorded for this clone. CDR3 in amino acids: CASSLEELPNTEAFF. CDR3 DNA sequence: TGTGCCAGCAGCTTAGAAGAACTGCCGAACACTGAAGCTTTCTTT. This chain connects TRBV7-8 to TRBJ1-1; D is unresolved. V lost 1 base and J lost 1, with 10 bases in between. The CDR3 sequence is 15 residues long. Looked up from germline, CDR1 is SGHVS and CDR2 is FQNEAQ.

V and J are TRBV30 and TRBJ2-2; 7 nucleotides align to TRBD1. V lost 4 bases and J lost 0; bases outside the gene matches: 5. The CDR3 has 15 amino acids. CDR1 and CDR2 (germline): GTSNPN, SVGIG (reference sequence). The CDR3 DNA sequence: TGTGCCTGGAAACGACAGGGAACGAACACCGGGGAGCTGTTTTTT. The encoded protein is CAWKRQGTNTGELFF.

The sample holds one count of this clone. This chain uses TRBV28 with TRBJ1-1; D ambiguous. Germline CDR1 reads MDHEN; CDR2 reads SYDVKM. CDR3 length equals 13 residues. V was clipped by 8 bases and J by 0 bases, with 10 bases between them. CDR3 sequence reads: CASFEIMNTEAFF. CDR3 coding DNA: TGTGCCAGCTTCGAGATAATGAACACTGAAGCTTTCTTT.

The rearrangement links TRBV11-3 to TRBJ2-3; 11 bases match TRBD2. The germline V gene has CDR1 SGHNT and CDR2 YENEEA. The CDR3 has 18 residues. The V gene end was trimmed by 5 bases and the J gene end by 0 bases; junction bases not matched to a gene: 10. CDR3 in DNA: TGTGCCAGCAGCCCGACTAGCGGGGCCCTAGGGAGCACAGATACGCAGTATTTT. Translation: CASSPTSGALGSTDTQYF.